This T cell receptor (beta chain) was retrieved from a study of shared clonotypes between healthy human individuals. This clone was seen ten or more times. The repertoire was sequenced with immunoSEQ multiplex PCR; TCRdb's copy has only in-frame clones and lacks some. This sample yields some 100,000 clones, of which about 63% are seen a single time; roughly 23% belongs to the top ten. Between the trimmed V and J ends, which lost 6 bases and 8 bases, there was a span of 29 bases. This CDR3 region has 18 residues. CDR1 and CDR2 (germline): MDHEN, SYDVKM. The sample comprised memory CD8+ T cells sorted from blood. Documented subset: CD45RO+ cells pooled with CCR7-negative TemRA cells. The TCR was taken from a woman in her 30s in good health. The V gene is TRBV28, the J gene TRBJ2-1, with D perhaps assigned TRBD1 or TRBD2 (5 bases each). The CDR3 DNA reads as TGTGCCAGCAGATCTGGACAAGCCCCTGGAAATCGGGACCATGAGCAGTTCTTC. Translation gives CASRSGQAPGNRDHEQFF.